This T cell receptor (beta chain) was found in a study of spatial heterogeneity in lung cancer (dated by TCRdb to between 2017 and 2020). Describing the broader study: More beta-chain than alpha-chain transcripts were consistently detected, likely reflecting higher beta-chain transcript abundance. In the raw uncorrected reads, each unique combination of TCR and UMI appeared more than ten times on average. In non-small cell lung cancer, the study quantitatively compared TCR alpha and beta repertoires across several tumor regions, matched nontumor lung, and blood. TCR repertoire features were related to nonsynonymous mutation counts determined by whole-exome sequencing of tumor tissue. Both alpha and beta chains were TCR-sequenced in samples taken at surgery, namely 220 tumor regions, roughly 64 matched nontumor lung samples and 55 to 60 PBMC samples.

What the research found in general, with its limitations: Confirming at a functional level the hypothesis that regional TCRs recognize regional mutations was considered to require additional single-cell paired TCR alpha and beta sequencing.

The time point label corresponds to: sample taken at primary tumor resection. Donors were 72 patients with early-stage, untreated non-small cell lung cancer from the lung TRACERx cohort. Without any cell sorting, TCR sequencing was performed on whole RNA extracted either from tumor and nontumor lung tissue or from cryopreserved PBMC samples. Patients were selected for TCR sequencing only if sufficient RNA was available from at least two tumor regions. This clonotype is medium-sized (0.01 to 0.1%) in its sample. Its antigen is currently not known. The input lacks base qualities; no much larger clone sits a single base away. Since it is a stray read in a library aimed at alpha chains, this beta chain has a size that is not meaningful. The method behind the library was 5' RACE. Sequenced on a NextSeq 500. To allow correction of PCR and sequencing errors, the TCR library protocol tagged every TCR cDNA molecule with a unique molecular identifier. Per the source publication's procedure: Decombinator tools were used for TCR identification, UMI-based error correction and CDR3 extraction. Expanded TCRs were defined as those above a frequency of 2 per 1,000, corresponding to the top 1% of the tumor frequency distribution. Each repertoire was subsampled 100 times to 5,000 TCRs, after which Renyi diversity was computed with the R vegan package. To build CDR3 similarity networks, amino acid triplet string-kernel similarity was used, and CDR3s were connected when their pairwise similarity was above 0.82. TCRdb ran its own pipeline on the public reads, namely fastp trimming at Q25 and MiXCR clone calling, and kept in-frame beta chains. Entries that share a CDR3 protein sequence are merged under the most common genes and DNA. The V and J calls, along with clone size, are taken from TCRdb and not from the paper's own processing. For this sample there are under 4,000 distinct CDR3 sequences; roughly 3.5% appear just once. 16% of the sample lies in the top ten.

This TCR was sampled from a human donor with early-stage non-small cell lung cancer. Sequences were derived from lung tissue, sampled at surgery.

This receptor has the CDR3 CASSLAGGTNYGYTF. The nucleotide sequence is TGTGCCAGCAGCTTAGCGGGGGGGACTAACTATGGCTACACCTTC. The chain was built from TRBV7-9 and TRBJ1-2; a weak D assignment points to TRBD1 (5 bases agree). V is pared back by 0 bases and J by 0 bases, with 8 bases lying between the germline termini. CDR1 and CDR2 were assigned from the germline V gene (reference sequence) as SEHNR and FQNEAQ. The CDR3 has 15 amino acids, counting the end cysteine and phenylalanine. CDR3 DNA is the only sequence kept; it has 45 bases, read in frame from the first base.